This record covers a single T cell receptor beta chain. The antigen is unknown. The sample is drawn from a study of T cells after yellow fever vaccination. Study overall: SMART-Seq v4 Ultra Low Input served to prepare low-cell-number fractions.

Study-level results: The CD4 and CD8 compartments had a small share of their clonotypes in common. The secondary T-cell response peaked on day 5, not day 15, but was weaker. Post-booster repertoires contained most primary-vaccination clones again (about 95% CD4, roughly 91% CD8).

V lost 7 bases and J lost 5; bases outside the gene matches: 7. CDR3 length: 14 amino acids. MiXCR, applied by TCRdb to the 5' RACE reads, yields one record per CDR3 protein. The sample lists approximately 120,000 distinct CDR3 sequences, 8.9% occurring once. The sequence came from a man younger than 35 who received the YFV17D yellow fever vaccine. The J gene is TRBJ2-5, the V gene TRBV12-3 or TRBV12-4; 10 bases align to TRBD2. The specimen comprised CD8+ T cells sorted from PBMCs, sampled on the day of the yellow fever booster vaccination. CDR3 sequence (DNA): TGTGCCAGCAAGATAGCGGGGGGTATGGAGACCCAGTACTTC. This codes for CASKIAGGMETQYF.